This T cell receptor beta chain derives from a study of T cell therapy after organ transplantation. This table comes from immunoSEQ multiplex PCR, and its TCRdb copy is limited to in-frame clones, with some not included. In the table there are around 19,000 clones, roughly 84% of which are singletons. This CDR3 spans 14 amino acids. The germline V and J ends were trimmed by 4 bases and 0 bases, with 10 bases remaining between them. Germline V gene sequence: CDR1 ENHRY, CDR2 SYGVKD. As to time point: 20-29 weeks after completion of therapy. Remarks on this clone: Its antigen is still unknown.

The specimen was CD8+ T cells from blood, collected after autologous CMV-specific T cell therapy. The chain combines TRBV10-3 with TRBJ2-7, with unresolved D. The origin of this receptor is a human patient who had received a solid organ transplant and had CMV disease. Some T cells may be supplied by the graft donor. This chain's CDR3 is CAISGTDSSYEQYF. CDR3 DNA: TGTGCCATCAGTGGTACAGATAGCTCCTACGAGCAGTACTTC.